Below, 14 T cell receptor beta chains from the same sample are listed, as sequenced in a study of neoadjuvant nivolumab and ipilimumab in lung cancer. Measured with immunoSEQ multiplex PCR; TCRdb has only the in-frame clones, and not every one. The repertoire holds 15,000 to 20,000 clones, with more than 65% as singletons. Material: tumor tissue, obtained after neoadjuvant nivolumab, alone or with ipilimumab, at or shortly before surgery. The receptors were gathered from an adult with non-small cell lung cancer.

This clone appeared a single time. V usage is TRBV29-1 and J usage is TRBJ2-7; maybe TRBD1 (5 bases). The CDR3 contains 13 residues. V lost 3 bases and J lost 0, with 9 bases in between. Germline values: CDR1 SQVTM, CDR2 ANQGSEA. This CDR3 reads CSVETAGSYEQYF. The CDR3 nucleotides are TGCAGCGTTGAGACAGCAGGCTCCTACGAGCAGTACTTC.

The V call is TRBV5-1, the J call TRBJ2-7, with TRBD1 matching 10 bases. In germline, CDR1 is SGHRS, CDR2 YFSETQ. V was pared by 6 bases and J by 2 bases, with 8 bases of the junction left unmatched. The CDR3 totals 15 residues. CDR3 sequence (DNA): TGCGCCAGCAACAAGGCGGGACAGGGGACCTACGAGCAGTACTTC. Its translation is CASNKAGQGTYEQYF.

This sequence joins TRBV7-2 and TRBJ2-1; the D gene could be TRBD1 or TRBD2 (5 bases each). The CDR3 covers 15 residues. Per germline, CDR1 SGHTA and CDR2 FQGNSA. Trimming stripped 1 base from V and 5 bases from J, with 12 bases between. The CDR3 DNA reads TGTGCCAGCAGCTTAGGAGGGGCGAGCGACAATGAGCAGTTCTTC. It yields the protein CASSLGGASDNEQFF.

This clone is medium-sized. V usage is TRBV7-6 and J usage is TRBJ1-1; 7 bases align to TRBD1. V shed 5 bases and J 10 bases; nucleotides not matched to a gene: 10. The CDR3 is made up of 13 amino acids. Germline-derived CDR1 and CDR2 are SGHVS and FNYEAQ. DNA of the CDR3: TGTGCCAGCAGCCTCCAGGGGGATGGGGGAGCTTTCTTT. Its protein is CASSLQGDGGAFF.

This clone is deemed large. This chain connects TRBV28 to TRBJ2-7, with D possibly being TRBD2 (7 bases). Trimming left V 5 bases short and J 2 bases short, with 19 bases between. The CDR3 totals 16 residues. Germline CDR1 is MDHEN and CDR2 is SYDVKM. In DNA, the CDR3 is TGTGCCAGCAGTCCTAGGGGGGGGAGTATTGCCTACGAGCAGTACTTC. Its protein product is CASSPRGGSIAYEQYF.

The chain recombines TRBV2 with TRBJ2-7; D possibly corresponds to TRBD2 (7 bases). Trimming took 3 bases from V and 5 from J, leaving 20 bases between them. The CDR3 loop spans 16 amino acids. Germline values: CDR1 SNHLY, CDR2 FYNNEI. CDR3 nucleotides: TGTGCCAGCAGTGATGGGAGGGGGATTAATGTCGACGAGCAGTACTTC. This translates into CASSDGRGINVDEQYF. Supplemented by reference TRBV2 and TRBJ2-7, the full variable domain reads EPEVTQTPSHQVTQMGQEVILRCVPISNHLYFYWYRQILGQKVEFLVSFYNNEISEKSEIFDDQFSVERPDGSNFTLKIRSTKLEDSAMYFCASSDGRGINVDEQYFGPGTRLTVT.

The chain couples TRBV15 to TRBJ1-4, with a possible D match to TRBD1 (5 bases). Germline loops: CDR1 LNHNV, CDR2 YYDKDF (reference sequence). Trimming cost V 5 bases and J 1 base, with 11 bases left between them. The CDR3 has 15 amino acids. CDR3 in amino acids: CATSSHGGTNEKLFF. The CDR3 nucleotides read TGTGCCACCAGCTCCCATGGGGGAACTAATGAAAAACTGTTTTTT.

The rearrangement uses TRBV18 and TRBJ2-1; D is perhaps TRBD1 or TRBD2 (6 bases each). V gave up 2 bases and J gave up 6 bases, with 17 bases separating them. Per germline, CDR1 KGHSH and CDR2 LQKENI. The CDR3 is 16 amino acids. CDR3 region: CASSPAVARGGNEQFF. CDR3 DNA sequence: TGTGCCAGCTCACCAGCAGTAGCCAGGGGAGGCAATGAGCAGTTCTTC.

The rearrangement links TRBV5-1 to TRBJ2-5, with D possibly matching TRBD2 (5 bases). V shed 5 bases and J shed 1 base, with 15 bases lying between them. CDR1 and CDR2 (germline): SGHRS, YFSETQ. The CDR3 runs 15 residues. The CDR3 region is CASRSGSISQETQYF. The DNA for the CDR3 is TGCGCCAGCAGGTCGGGGTCGATTTCCCAAGAGACCCAGTACTTC.

The V call is TRBV5-5, the J call TRBJ2-5, with D perhaps TRBD1 or TRBD2 (5 bases each). The germline V and J ends were trimmed by 6 bases and 0 bases, with 12 bases remaining between them. Germline lookup yields CDR1 SGHKS and CDR2 YYEKEE (reference sequence). The CDR3 has 14 residues. The DNA for the CDR3 is TGTGCCAGCACCCCTGGGGGATACCAAGAGACCCAGTACTTC. It encodes CASTPGGYQETQYF.

J is TRBJ2-3 and V is TRBV5-1; possible D gene TRBD2, 5 bases. This CDR3 spans 14 amino acids. The germline V gene has CDR1 SGHRS and CDR2 YFSETQ. The ends were cut back, 7 bases at V and 1 base at J, with 13 bases in the middle. CDR3 nucleotides: TGCGCCAGCGGCTCTGACGGGGGCACAGATACGCAGTATTTT. This encodes CASGSDGGTDTQYF.

The chain combines TRBV30 with TRBJ2-1; 7 bases are shared with TRBD1. Trimming took 2 bases from V and 3 from J; bases not matched to a gene: 10. CDR3 size: 16 residues. CDR1 and CDR2 from the germline V gene are GTSNPN and SVGIG (reference sequence). CDR3 sequence (DNA): TGTGCCTGGAGTCCCTTGAGGGACAGTGACTACAATGAGCAGTTCTTC. This gives the protein CAWSPLRDSDYNEQFF.

The chain couples TRBV4-3 to TRBJ1-2; D call uncertain. The germline gives CDR1 LGHNA, CDR2 YSLEER. Trimming cost V 0 bases and J 6 bases, with 14 bases left between them. CDR3 length: 15 amino acids. CDR3 protein: CASSQDSLVRNGYTF. CDR3 bases: TGCGCCAGCAGCCAAGATTCGCTAGTTCGGAATGGCTACACCTTC.

This clone was counted between two and nine times. V is TRBV5-1 and J is TRBJ2-2, with 8 bases aligning to TRBD2. J lost 6 bases, V lost 2 bases, and 9 bases had no gene match. Germline assignment: CDR1 SGHRS and CDR2 YFSETQ. CDR3 length: 16 amino acids. CDR3 residues: CASSLKREILPGELFF. DNA for the CDR3: TGCGCCAGCAGCTTAAAGCGGGAGATCCTCCCCGGGGAGCTGTTTTTT.